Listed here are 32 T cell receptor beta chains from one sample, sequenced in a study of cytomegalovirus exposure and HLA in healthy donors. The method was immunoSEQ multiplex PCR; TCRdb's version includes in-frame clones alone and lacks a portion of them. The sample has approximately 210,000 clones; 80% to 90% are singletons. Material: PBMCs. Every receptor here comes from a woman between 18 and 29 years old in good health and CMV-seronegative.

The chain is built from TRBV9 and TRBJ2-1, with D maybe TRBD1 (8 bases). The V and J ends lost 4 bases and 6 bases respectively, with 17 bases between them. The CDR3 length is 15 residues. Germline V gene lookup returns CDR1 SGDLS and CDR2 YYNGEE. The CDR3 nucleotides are TGTGCCAGCAGCCGGGACAGGCCGGGGGGCAATGAGCAGTTCTTC. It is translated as CASSRDRPGGNEQFF.

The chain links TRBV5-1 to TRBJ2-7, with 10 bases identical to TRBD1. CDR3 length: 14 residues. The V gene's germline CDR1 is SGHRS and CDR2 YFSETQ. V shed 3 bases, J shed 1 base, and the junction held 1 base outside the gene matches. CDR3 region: CASSWGQGSYEQYF. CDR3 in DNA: TGCGCCAGCAGCTGGGGACAGGGGTCCTACGAGCAGTACTTC. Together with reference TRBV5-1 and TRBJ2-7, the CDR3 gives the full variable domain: KAGVTQTPRYLIKTRGQQVTLSCSPISGHRSVSWYQQTPGQGLQFLFEYFSETQRNKGNFPGRFSGRQFSNSRSEMNVSTLELGDSALYLCASSWGQGSYEQYFGPGTRLTVT.

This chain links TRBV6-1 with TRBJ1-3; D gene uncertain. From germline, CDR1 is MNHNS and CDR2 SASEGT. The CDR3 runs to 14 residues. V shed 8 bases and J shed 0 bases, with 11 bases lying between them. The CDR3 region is CASDRRSSGNTIYF. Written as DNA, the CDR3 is TGTGCCAGCGACCGACGGAGCTCTGGAAACACCATATATTTT.

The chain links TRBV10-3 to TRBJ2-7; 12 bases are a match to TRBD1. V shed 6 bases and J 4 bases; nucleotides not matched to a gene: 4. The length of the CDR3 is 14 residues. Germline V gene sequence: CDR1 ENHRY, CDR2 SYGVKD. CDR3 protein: CAIRGQGAMYEQYF. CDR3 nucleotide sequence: TGTGCCATCAGGGGACAGGGGGCGATGTACGAGCAGTACTTC.

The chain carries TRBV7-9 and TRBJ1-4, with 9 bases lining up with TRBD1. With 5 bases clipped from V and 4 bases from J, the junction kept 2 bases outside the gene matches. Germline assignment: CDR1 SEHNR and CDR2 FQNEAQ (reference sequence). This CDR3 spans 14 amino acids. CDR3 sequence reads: CASSQGQGNEKLFF. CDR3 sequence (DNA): TGTGCCAGCAGCCAGGGACAGGGTAATGAAAAACTGTTTTTT.

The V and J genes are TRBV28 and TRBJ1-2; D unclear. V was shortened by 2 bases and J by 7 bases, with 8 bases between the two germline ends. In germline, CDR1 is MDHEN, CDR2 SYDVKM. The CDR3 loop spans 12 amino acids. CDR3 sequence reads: CASSLPRGGYTF. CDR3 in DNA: TGTGCCAGCAGTTTACCGCGGGGTGGCTACACCTTC.

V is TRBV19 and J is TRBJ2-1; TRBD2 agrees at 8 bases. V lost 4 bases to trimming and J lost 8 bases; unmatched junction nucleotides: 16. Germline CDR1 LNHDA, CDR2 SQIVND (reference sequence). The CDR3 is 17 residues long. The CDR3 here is CASSSALLSGSFDEQFF. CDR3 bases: TGTGCCAGTAGTAGCGCCCTACTCAGCGGGAGTTTCGATGAGCAGTTCTTC.

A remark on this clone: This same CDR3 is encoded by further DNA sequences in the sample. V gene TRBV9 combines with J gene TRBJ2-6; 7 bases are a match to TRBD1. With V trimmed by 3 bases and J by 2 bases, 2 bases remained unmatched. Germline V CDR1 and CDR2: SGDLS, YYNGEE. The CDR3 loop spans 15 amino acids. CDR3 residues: CASSAQGAGANVLTF. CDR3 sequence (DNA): TGTGCCAGCAGCGCCCAGGGGGCTGGGGCCAACGTCCTGACTTTC.

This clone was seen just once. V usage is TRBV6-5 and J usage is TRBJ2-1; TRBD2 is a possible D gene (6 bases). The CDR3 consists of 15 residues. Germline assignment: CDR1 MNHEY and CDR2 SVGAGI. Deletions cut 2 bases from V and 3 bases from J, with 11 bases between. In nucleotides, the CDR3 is TGTGCCAGCAGTTACGCCGGGAGTAACTACAATGAGCAGTTCTTC. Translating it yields CASSYAGSNYNEQFF.

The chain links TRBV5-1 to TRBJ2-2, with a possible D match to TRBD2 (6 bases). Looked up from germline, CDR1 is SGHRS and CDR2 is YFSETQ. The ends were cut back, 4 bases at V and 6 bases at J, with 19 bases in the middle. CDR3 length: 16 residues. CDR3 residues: CASSQRTTSGPGELFF. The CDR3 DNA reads TGCGCCAGCAGCCAACGGACAACCAGCGGGCCCGGGGAGCTGTTTTTT.

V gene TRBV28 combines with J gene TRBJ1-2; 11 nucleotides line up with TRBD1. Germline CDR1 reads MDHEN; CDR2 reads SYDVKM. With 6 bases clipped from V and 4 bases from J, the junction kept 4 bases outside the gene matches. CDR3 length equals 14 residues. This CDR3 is CASSRTGGTYGYTF. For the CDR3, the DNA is TGTGCCAGCAGCAGGACAGGGGGCACCTATGGCTACACCTTC.

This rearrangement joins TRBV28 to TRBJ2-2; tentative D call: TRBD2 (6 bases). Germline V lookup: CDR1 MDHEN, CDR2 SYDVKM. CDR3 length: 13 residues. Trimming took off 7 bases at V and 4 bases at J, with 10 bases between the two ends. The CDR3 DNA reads TGTGCCAGCATGGGGAGGTCCACCGGGGAGCTGTTTTTT. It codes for CASMGRSTGELFF.

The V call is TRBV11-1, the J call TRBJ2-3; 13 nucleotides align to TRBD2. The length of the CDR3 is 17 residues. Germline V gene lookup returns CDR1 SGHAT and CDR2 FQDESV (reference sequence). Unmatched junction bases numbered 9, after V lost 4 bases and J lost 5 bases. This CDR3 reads CASSSRLAGGLGDTQYF. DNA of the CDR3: TGTGCCAGCAGCTCACGACTAGCGGGGGGATTGGGAGATACGCAGTATTTT. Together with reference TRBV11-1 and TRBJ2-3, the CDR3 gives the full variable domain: EAEVAQSPRYKITEKSQAVAFWCDPISGHATLYWYRQILGQGPELLVQFQDESVVDDSQLPKDRFSAERLKGVDSTLKIQPAELGDSAMYLCASSSRLAGGLGDTQYFGPGTRLTVL.

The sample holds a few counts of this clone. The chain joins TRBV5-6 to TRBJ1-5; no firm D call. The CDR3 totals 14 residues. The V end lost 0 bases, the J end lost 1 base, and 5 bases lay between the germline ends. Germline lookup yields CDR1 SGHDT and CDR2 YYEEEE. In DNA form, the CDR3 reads TGTGCCAGCAGCTTGGGTAGCAGCAATCAGCCCCAGCATTTT. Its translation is CASSLGSSNQPQHF.

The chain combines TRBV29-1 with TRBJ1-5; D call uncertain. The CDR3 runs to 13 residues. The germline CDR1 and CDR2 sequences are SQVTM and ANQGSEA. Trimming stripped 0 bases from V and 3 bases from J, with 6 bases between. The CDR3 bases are TGCAGCGTTGAAGAGGGCGTCAATCAGCCCCAGCATTTT. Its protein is CSVEEGVNQPQHF. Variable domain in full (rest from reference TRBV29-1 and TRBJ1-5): SAVISQKPSRDICQRGTSLTIQCQVDSQVTMMFWYRQQPGQSLTLIATANQGSEATYESGFVIDKFPISRPNLTFSTLTVSNMSPEDSSIYLCSVEEGVNQPQHFGDGTRLSIL.

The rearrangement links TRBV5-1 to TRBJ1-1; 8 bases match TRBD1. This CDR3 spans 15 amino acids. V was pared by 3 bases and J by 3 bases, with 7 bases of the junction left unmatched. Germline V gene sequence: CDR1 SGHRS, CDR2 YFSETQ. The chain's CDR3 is CASSSKQGVHTEAFF. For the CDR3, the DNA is TGCGCCAGCAGCTCCAAACAGGGGGTGCACACTGAAGCTTTCTTT.

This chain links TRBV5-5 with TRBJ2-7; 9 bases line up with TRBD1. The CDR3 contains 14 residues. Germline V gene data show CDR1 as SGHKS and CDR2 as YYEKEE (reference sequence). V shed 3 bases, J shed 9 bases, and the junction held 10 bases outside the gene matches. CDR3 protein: CASSSPGQGNAQYF. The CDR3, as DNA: TGTGCCAGCAGCTCACCGGGACAGGGAAATGCGCAGTACTTC.

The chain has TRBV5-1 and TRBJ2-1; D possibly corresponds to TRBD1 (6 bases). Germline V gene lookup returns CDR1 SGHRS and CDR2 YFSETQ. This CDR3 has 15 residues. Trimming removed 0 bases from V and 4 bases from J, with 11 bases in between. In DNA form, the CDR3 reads TGCGCCAGCAGCTTGGTGGCAGGGACATACAATGAGCAGTTCTTC. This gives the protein CASSLVAGTYNEQFF.

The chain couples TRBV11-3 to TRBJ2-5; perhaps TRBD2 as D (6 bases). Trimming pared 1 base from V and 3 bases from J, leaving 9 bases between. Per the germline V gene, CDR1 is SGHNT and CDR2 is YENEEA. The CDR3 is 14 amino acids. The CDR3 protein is CASSLVAGKETQYF. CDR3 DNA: TGTGCCAGCAGCTTAGTGGCGGGGAAAGAGACCCAGTACTTC.

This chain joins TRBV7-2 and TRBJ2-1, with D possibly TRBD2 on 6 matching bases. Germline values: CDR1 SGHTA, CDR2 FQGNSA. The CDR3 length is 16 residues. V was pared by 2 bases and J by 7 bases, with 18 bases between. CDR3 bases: TGTGCCAGCAGCTTATTGGATATAGCGGTGGTTAATGAGCAGTTCTTC. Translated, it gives CASSLLDIAVVNEQFF.

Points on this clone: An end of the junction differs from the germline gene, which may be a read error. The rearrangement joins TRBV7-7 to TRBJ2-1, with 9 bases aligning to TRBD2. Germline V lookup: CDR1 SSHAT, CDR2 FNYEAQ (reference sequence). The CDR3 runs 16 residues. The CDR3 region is CASSLGGRAPTNEQFF. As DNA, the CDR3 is TGTGCTAGCAGCTTGGGCGGGAGGGCCCCTACCAATGAGCAGTTCTTC.

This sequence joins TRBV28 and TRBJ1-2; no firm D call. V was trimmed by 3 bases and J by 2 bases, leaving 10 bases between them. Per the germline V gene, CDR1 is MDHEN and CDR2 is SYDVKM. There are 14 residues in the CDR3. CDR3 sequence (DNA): TGTGCCAGCAGTTTTCACGTGCAGAACTATGGCTACACCTTC. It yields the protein CASSFHVQNYGYTF.

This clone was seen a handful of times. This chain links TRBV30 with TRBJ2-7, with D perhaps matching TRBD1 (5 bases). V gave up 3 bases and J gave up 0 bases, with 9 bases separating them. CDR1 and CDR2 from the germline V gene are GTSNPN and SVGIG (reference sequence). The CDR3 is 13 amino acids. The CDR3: CAWSLDSSYEQYF. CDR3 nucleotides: TGTGCCTGGAGCCTTGACAGCTCCTACGAGCAGTACTTC.

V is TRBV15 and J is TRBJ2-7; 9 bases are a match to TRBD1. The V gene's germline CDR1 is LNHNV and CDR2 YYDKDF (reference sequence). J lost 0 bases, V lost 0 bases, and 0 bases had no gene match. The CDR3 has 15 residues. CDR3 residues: CATSRETGGSYEQYF. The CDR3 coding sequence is TGTGCCACCAGCAGAGAGACAGGGGGCTCCTACGAGCAGTACTTC.

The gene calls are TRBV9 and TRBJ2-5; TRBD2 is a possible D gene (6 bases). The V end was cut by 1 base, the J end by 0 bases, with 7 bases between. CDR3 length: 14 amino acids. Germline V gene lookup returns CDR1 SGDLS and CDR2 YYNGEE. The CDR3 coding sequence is TGTGCCAGCAGCGTAACGGGGGACCAAGAGACCCAGTACTTC. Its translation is CASSVTGDQETQYF.

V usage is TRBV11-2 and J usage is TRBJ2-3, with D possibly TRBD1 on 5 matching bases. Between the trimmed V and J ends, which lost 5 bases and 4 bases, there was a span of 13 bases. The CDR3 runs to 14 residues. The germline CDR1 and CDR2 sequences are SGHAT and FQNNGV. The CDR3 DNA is TGTGCCAGCAGCACTTGGACACTACCAGATACGCAGTATTTT. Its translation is CASSTWTLPDTQYF.

CDR3 coding DNA: TGTGCCAGCAGTGCAACGAGAACAGATACGCAGTATTTT. This translates into CASSATRTDTQYF. This chain uses TRBV2 with TRBJ2-3; D gene uncertain. V was cut by 4 bases and J by 3 bases, with 8 bases left in between. The germline V gene encodes CDR1 SNHLY and CDR2 FYNNEI. There are 13 residues in the CDR3.

CDR3: CASSLDRGGNIQYF. The CDR3 nucleotides are TGTGCCAGCAGTCTTGACAGGGGGGGAAACATTCAGTACTTC. The chain combines TRBV27 with TRBJ2-4; 9 bases line up with TRBD1. V dropped 5 bases and J dropped 6; count of bases not matched to a gene: 5. Germline V CDR1 and CDR2: MNHEY, SMNVEV (reference sequence). The CDR3 totals 14 residues.

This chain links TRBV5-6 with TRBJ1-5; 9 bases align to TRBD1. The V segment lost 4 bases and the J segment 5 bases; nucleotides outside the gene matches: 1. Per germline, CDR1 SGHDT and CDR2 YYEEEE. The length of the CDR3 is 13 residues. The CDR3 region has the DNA TGTGCCAGCAGCGGGGACAGGGATCAGCCCCAGCATTTT. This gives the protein CASSGDRDQPQHF.

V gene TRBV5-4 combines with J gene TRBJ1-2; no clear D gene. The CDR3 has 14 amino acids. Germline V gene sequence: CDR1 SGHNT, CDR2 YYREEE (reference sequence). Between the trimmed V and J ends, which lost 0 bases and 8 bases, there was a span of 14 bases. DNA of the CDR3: TGTGCCAGCAGCTTGGACACGCCCAGCGGGGGCTACACCTTC. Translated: CASSLDTPSGGYTF.

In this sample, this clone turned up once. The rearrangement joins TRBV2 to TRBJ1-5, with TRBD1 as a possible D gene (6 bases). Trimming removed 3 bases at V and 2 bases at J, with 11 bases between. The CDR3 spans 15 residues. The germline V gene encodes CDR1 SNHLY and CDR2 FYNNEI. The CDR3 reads CASSDWGLGNQPQHF. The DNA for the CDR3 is TGTGCCAGCAGTGATTGGGGGCTCGGCAATCAGCCCCAGCATTTT.

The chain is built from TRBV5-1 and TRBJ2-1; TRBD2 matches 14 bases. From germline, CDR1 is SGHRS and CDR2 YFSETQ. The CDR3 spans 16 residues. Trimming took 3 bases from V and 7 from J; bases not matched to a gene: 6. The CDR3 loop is CASSSGLAGAGNEQFF. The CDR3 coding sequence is TGCGCCAGCAGCTCGGGACTAGCGGGAGCAGGTAATGAGCAGTTCTTC.